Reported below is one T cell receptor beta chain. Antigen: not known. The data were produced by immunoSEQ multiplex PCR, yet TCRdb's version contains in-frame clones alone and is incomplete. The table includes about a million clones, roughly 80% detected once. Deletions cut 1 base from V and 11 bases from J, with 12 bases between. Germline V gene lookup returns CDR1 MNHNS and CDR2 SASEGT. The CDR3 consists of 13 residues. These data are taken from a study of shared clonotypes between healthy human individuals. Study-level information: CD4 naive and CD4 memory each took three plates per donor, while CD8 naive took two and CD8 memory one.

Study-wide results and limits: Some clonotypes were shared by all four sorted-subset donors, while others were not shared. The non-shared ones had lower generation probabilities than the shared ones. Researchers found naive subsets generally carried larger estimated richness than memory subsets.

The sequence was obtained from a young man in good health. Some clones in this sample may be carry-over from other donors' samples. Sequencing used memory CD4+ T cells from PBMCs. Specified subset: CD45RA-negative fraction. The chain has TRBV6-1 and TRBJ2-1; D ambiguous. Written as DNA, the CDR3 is TGTGCCAGCAGTGAAGTAACGGCGGCCCAGCAGTTCTTC. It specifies CASSEVTAAQQFF.